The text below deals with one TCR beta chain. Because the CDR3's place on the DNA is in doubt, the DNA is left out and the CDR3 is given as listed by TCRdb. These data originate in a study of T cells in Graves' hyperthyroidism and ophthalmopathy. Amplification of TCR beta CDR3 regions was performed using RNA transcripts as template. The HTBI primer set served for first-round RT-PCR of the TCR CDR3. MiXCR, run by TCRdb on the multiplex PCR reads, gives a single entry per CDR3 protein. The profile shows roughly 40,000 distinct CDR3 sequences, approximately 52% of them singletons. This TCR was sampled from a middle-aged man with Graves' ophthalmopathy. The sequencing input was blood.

The CDR3 sequence is CACSARVWEGNEQFF. The rearrangement uses TRBV2 and TRBJ2-1; the table assigns TRBD1, which was not confirmed against the DNA. The CDR3 extends over 15 residues, inclusive of both ends. Germline V gives CDR1 SNHLY, CDR2 FYNNEI.